These T cell receptor beta chains were read from a single sample in a study of beta chain features in type 1 diabetes. Produced via immunoSEQ multiplex PCR; TCRdb's table is partial and in-frame only. The table has 150,000 to 200,000 clones, more than 60% seen once. Sequenced: naive CD4+ T cells from blood. Receptors originate from a young man with type 1 diabetes. Both conserved end residues are part of each CDR3. The D gene is left open where the match is weak. Clone size is given for some rows only: seen once, a few or many times, or a class if the clone is expanded.

NA | TRBJ2-7 | TRBV5-1 | NA | CASSLAATYEQYF | TGCGCCAGCAGCTTGGCTGCAACCTACGAGCAGTACTTC
TRBD2 | TRBJ2-3 | TRBV5-6 | NA | CASSSLAGVDTQYF | TGTGCCAGCAGCTCACTAGCGGGGGTGGATACGCAGTATTTT
NA | TRBJ2-1 | TRBV2 | few | CASSGRDQRDEQFF | TGTGCCAGCAGTGGCAGGGACCAGAGGGATGAGCAGTTCTTC
NA | TRBJ2-5 | TRBV10-3 | few | CATRGLAPPETQYF | TGTGCCACGCGGGGGCTAGCCCCCCCAGAGACCCAGTACTTC
NA | TRBJ1-1 | TRBV29-1 | few | CSVADHRDIEAFF | TGCAGCGTTGCTGACCACCGGGACATTGAAGCTTTCTTT
NA | TRBJ1-2 | TRBV30 | NA | CAWRGMGNYGYTF | TGTGCCTGGAGGGGAATGGGGAACTATGGCTACACCTTC
NA | TRBJ2-6 | TRBV29-1 | NA | CSVLHRGSGANVLTF | TGCAGCGTGCTCCATCGGGGATCTGGGGCCAACGTCCTGACTTTC
NA | TRBJ1-4 | TRBV23-1 | NA | CASGEPEKLFF | TGCGCCAGCGGAGAACCGGAAAAACTGTTTTTT
TRBD2 | TRBJ2-5 | TRBV4-3 | once | CASSQEFAGLAGGETQYF | TGCGCCAGCAGCCAAGAATTTGCCGGACTAGCGGGGGGAGAGACCCAGTACTTC
NA | TRBJ2-5 | TRBV30 | few | CAWSPTSETQYF | TGTGCCTGGAGCCCAACGAGTGAGACCCAGTACTTC
NA | TRBJ2-3 | TRBV4-3 | NA | CASSQGYRAIDTQYF | TGCGCCAGCAGCCAAGGATACAGGGCGATCGATACGCAGTATTTT
TRBD2 | TRBJ2-1 | TRBV28 | once | CASSTPGLAVNEQFF | TGTGCCAGCAGTACTCCGGGACTAGCCGTCAATGAGCAGTTCTTC
TRBD1 | TRBJ2-1 | TRBV29-1 | NA | CSVEGTGRHEQFF | TGCAGCGTTGAAGGGACAGGGAGGCATGAGCAGTTCTTC
NA | TRBJ2-7 | TRBV5-1 | NA | CASSASYEQYF | TGCGCCAGCAGCGCCTCTTACGAGCAGTACTTC
NA | TRBJ2-7 | TRBV4-1 | few | CASSQDFHEQYF | TGCGCCAGCAGCCAAGATTTCCACGAGCAGTACTTC
NA | TRBJ2-2 | TRBV10-2 | NA | CASSESQGRVAGELFF | TGCGCCAGCAGTGAGTCACAGGGTCGGGTCGCCGGGGAGCTGTTTTTT
NA | TRBJ1-2 | TRBV30 | NA | CAWSSGRMVGYTF | TGTGCCTGGAGTTCGGGCAGGATGGTCGGCTACACCTTC
NA | TRBJ2-2 | TRBV7-9 | NA | CASSLEVKGTGELFF | TGTGCCAGCAGCTTAGAAGTGAAGGGGACCGGGGAGCTGTTTTTT
NA | TRBJ2-2 | TRBV29-1 | few | CSVAGNSAGELFF | TGCAGCGTTGCAGGGAATAGCGCCGGGGAGCTGTTTTTT
NA | TRBJ2-3 | TRBV10-3 | NA | CAISGDRVADTQYF | TGTGCCATCAGCGGGGATCGCGTGGCAGATACGCAGTATTTT
TRBD1 | TRBJ2-5 | TRBV7-9 | NA | CASSDRQGERETQYF | TGTGCCAGCAGCGACAGACAGGGGGAGAGGGAGACCCAGTACTTC
NA | TRBJ1-1 | TRBV30 | NA | CAWSHLFNTEAFF | TGTGCCTGGAGTCATCTCTTCAACACTGAAGCTTTCTTT
NA | TRBJ2-5 | TRBV7-9 | few | CAGTQGYQETQYF | TGTGCCGGAACACAGGGTTACCAAGAGACCCAGTACTTC
NA | TRBJ2-5 | TRBV5-6 | once | CASSLEETQYF | TGTGCCAGCAGCCTGGAAGAGACCCAGTACTTC
NA | TRBJ2-3 | TRBV5-1 | NA | CASSLVRHASTDTQYF | TGCGCCAGCAGCTTGGTTCGTCACGCTAGCACAGATACGCAGTATTTT
TRBD2 | TRBJ2-3 | TRBV25-1 | few | CASSDGGTSGATDTQYF | TGTGCCAGCAGTGACGGAGGGACTAGCGGGGCCACAGATACGCAGTATTTT
NA | TRBJ2-3 | TRBV29-1 | once | CSVEGGGSTDTQYF | TGCAGCGTTGAAGGAGGGGGGAGCACAGATACGCAGTATTTT
TRBD1 | TRBJ1-6 | TRBV23-1 | NA | CASIQGGPLHF | TGCGCCAGCATTCAGGGGGGACCCCTCCACTTT
TRBD1 | TRBJ2-3 | TRBV9 | NA | CASSVDHRGPGDTQYF | TGTGCCAGCAGCGTGGATCACAGGGGCCCTGGAGATACGCAGTATTTT
NA | TRBJ1-2 | TRBV5-6 | NA | CASSFGGREGGYTF | TGTGCCAGCAGCTTTGGCGGCAGGGAAGGTGGCTACACCTTC
NA | TRBJ2-3 | TRBV6-1 | NA | CASSEFRILGTDTQYF | TGTGCCAGCAGTGAATTCAGGATTCTCGGCACAGATACGCAGTATTTT
TRBD1 | TRBJ2-5 | TRBV20-1 | NA | CSANRGETQYF | TGCAGTGCTAACAGGGGAGAGACCCAGTACTTC
NA | TRBJ2-4 | TRBV28 | NA | CASSQPGRIAKNIQYF | TGTGCCAGCAGTCAGCCGGGACGGATAGCCAAAAACATTCAGTACTTC
TRBD1 | TRBJ1-1 | TRBV29-1 | NA | CSAQDRGLAEAFF | TGCAGCGCACAAGACAGGGGGCTGGCTGAAGCTTTCTTT
NA | TRBJ1-2 | TRBV29-1 | NA | CSGAINYGYTF | TGCAGCGGTGCTATAAACTATGGCTACACCTTC
NA | TRBJ2-7 | TRBV28 | once | CASSPTSVYEQYF | TGTGCCAGCAGTCCAACTAGTGTCTACGAGCAGTACTTC
NA | TRBJ2-1 | TRBV30 | few | CAWSVQHNEQFF | TGTGCCTGGAGTGTACAGCACAATGAGCAGTTCTTC
NA | TRBJ2-5 | TRBV29-1 | few | CSVVGWQETQYF | TGCAGCGTTGTCGGGTGGCAAGAGACCCAGTACTTC
TRBD1 | TRBJ2-3 | TRBV25-1 | few | CASSPGQGASTDTQYF | TGTGCCAGCAGCCCGGGACAGGGGGCTAGCACAGATACGCAGTATTTT
NA | TRBJ2-1 | TRBV25-1 | few | CASSPRDGDYNEQFF | TGTGCCAGCAGTCCCCGGGACGGCGACTACAATGAGCAGTTCTTC
NA | TRBJ2-5 | TRBV28 | few | CASGDSQETQYF | TGTGCCAGCGGCGACAGTCAAGAGACCCAGTACTTC
TRBD1 | TRBJ2-7 | TRBV4-3 | few | CASSQDRDRGSYEQYF | TGCGCCAGCAGCCAAGATAGGGACAGGGGTTCCTACGAGCAGTACTTC